What follows are 30 T cell receptor beta chains derived from one specimen sequenced in a study of Graves' ophthalmopathy and Graves' hyperthyroidism. Beta-chain TCR CDR3 regions were amplified from RNA transcripts. The first round was an RT-PCR with HTBI primers, and the second round was a multiplex PCR. TCRdb redid the calling of the multiplex PCR reads with MiXCR, one entry per CDR3 protein. The table shows 20,000 to 25,000 distinct CDR3 sequences, with almost 50% occurring only once. Sequenced material: peripheral blood. These receptors were obtained from an adult woman with stable Graves' hyperthyroidism.

This chain links TRBV3-1 with TRBJ1-5, with D perhaps TRBD1 (5 bases). The V gene's germline CDR1 is LGHDT and CDR2 YNNKEL (reference sequence). The V gene lost 1 base and the J gene lost 3 bases, with 7 bases spanning the gap. This CDR3 contains 14 residues. The CDR3 here is CASSQGQNNQPQHF. The CDR3 DNA is TGTGCCAGCAGCCAAGGACAGAACAATCAGCCCCAGCATTTT.

This rearrangement joins TRBV7-9 to TRBJ2-3, with D unresolved. This CDR3 is 13 amino acids long. The germline V gene encodes CDR1 SEHNR and CDR2 FQNEAQ (reference sequence). V lost 1 base and J 8 bases, leaving 10 bases between the germline ends. CDR3 sequence (DNA): TGTGCCAGCAGCTTAGTCCCTGCTCCTACGCAGTATTTT. Translation: CASSLVPAPTQYF. Drawing the rest from reference TRBV7-9 and TRBJ2-3, the complete variable domain is DTGVSQNPRHKITKRGQNVTFRCDPISEHNRLYWYRQTLGQGPEFLTYFQNEAQLEKSRLLSDRFSAERPKGSFSTLEIQRTEQGDSAMYLCASSLVPAPTQYFGPGTRLTVL.

The chain joins TRBV25-1 to TRBJ2-7; D may be TRBD1 (5 bases). The CDR3 is 14 residues long. Germline V gene sequence: CDR1 MGHDK, CDR2 SYGVNS. DNA of the CDR3: TGTGCTAGAGATCCTGGGGCGACAGTCTACGAGCAGTACTTC. It encodes CARDPGATVYEQYF.

V usage is TRBV14 and J usage is TRBJ1-1; no clear D gene. CDR3 length equals 12 residues. Germline V lookup: CDR1 SGHDN, CDR2 FVKESK. In nucleotides, the CDR3 is TGTGCTAGAGACCTTGCGAACACTGAAGCTTTCTTT. Its translation is CARDLANTEAFF.

The rearrangement joins TRBV6-1 to TRBJ1-4, with 10 positions matching TRBD1. CDR3 length equals 14 residues. Trimming took 4 bases from V and 8 from J; bases not matched to a gene: 4. The germline CDR1 and CDR2 sequences are MNHNS and SASEGT. This CDR3 is CASSADRGLEKLFF. The CDR3 bases are TGTGCCAGCAGTGCAGACAGGGGGCTCGAAAAACTGTTTTTT.

Within the sample, this clonotype is medium-sized. V is TRBV19 and J is TRBJ2-1; D remains ambiguous. V lost 3 bases and J 7 bases, leaving 7 bases between the germline ends. Germline assignment: CDR1 LNHDA and CDR2 SQIVND (reference sequence). CDR3 length: 12 residues. The CDR3 spells CASSIAANEQFF. The CDR3 DNA reads TGTGCCAGTAGTATTGCCGCTAATGAGCAGTTCTTC.

This clonotype was recorded only once. The CDR3 loop is CASSLVAGEETQYF. In DNA form, the CDR3 reads TGTGCCAGCAGCTTGGTAGCGGGAGAAGAGACCCAGTACTTC. The V call is TRBV5-6, the J call TRBJ2-5; 9 bases map to TRBD2. With 0 bases clipped from V and 3 bases from J, the junction kept 0 bases outside the gene matches. Germline V gene data show CDR1 as SGHDT and CDR2 as YYEEEE. The CDR3 is 14 amino acids. Looking up the rest from reference TRBV5-6 and TRBJ2-5 gives the full variable domain: DAGVTQSPTHLIKTRGQQVTLRCSPKSGHDTVSWYQQALGQGPQFIFQYYEEEERQRGNFPDRFSGHQFPNYSSELNVNALLLGDSALYLCASSLVAGEETQYFGPGTRLLVL.

The rearrangement uses TRBV9 and TRBJ1-2, with D possibly being TRBD1 (5 bases). The CDR3 spans 14 residues. The V gene's germline CDR1 is SGDLS and CDR2 YYNGEE. V was cut by 6 bases and J by 4 bases, with 16 bases left in between. The CDR3 nucleotides read TGTGCCAGCAAGAGAGGGGCTTTAGGCTATGGCTACACCTTC. Translated: CASKRGALGYGYTF. Full variable domain (missing parts from reference TRBV9 and TRBJ1-2): DSGVTQTPKHLITATGQRVTLRCSPRSGDLSVYWYQQSLDQGLQFLIQYYNGEERAKGNILERFSAQQFPDLHSELNLSSLELGDSALYFCASKRGALGYGYTFGSGTRLTVV.

In this sample, this clonotype is medium-sized (0.01 to 0.1%). J is TRBJ2-1 and V is TRBV19; D is undetermined. Trimming pared 4 bases from V and 5 bases from J, leaving 6 bases between. CDR1 and CDR2 (germline): LNHDA, SQIVND (reference sequence). The CDR3 is made up of 12 amino acids. The CDR3 loop reads CASSRSHNEQFF. The CDR3 DNA reads TGTGCCAGTAGTAGATCCCACAATGAGCAGTTCTTC.

The table lists this clonotype with a few counts. The chain links TRBV7-6 to TRBJ2-7, with TRBD1 matching 7 bases. V shed 1 base and J 1 base; nucleotides not matched to a gene: 4. Germline V gene data show CDR1 as SGHVS and CDR2 as FNYEAQ. The CDR3 sequence is 15 residues long. The CDR3 sequence is CASSLEGRGSYEQYF. In DNA, the CDR3 is TGTGCCAGCAGCTTAGAGGGCAGGGGGTCCTACGAGCAGTACTTC.

Sample share makes this clonotype medium-sized. J is TRBJ2-7 and V is TRBV7-2; D is uncertain. This CDR3 comprises 16 residues. Germline V gene lookup returns CDR1 SGHTA and CDR2 FQGNSA. V lost 4 bases, J lost 4 bases, and 20 bases lay in between. CDR3 DNA: TGTGCCAGCAGCTCCCAGAGGCCCCCGCGGTGGTACGAGCAGTACTTC. Its translation is CASSSQRPPRWYEQYF.

By sample fraction, this clonotype is medium-sized. V and J are TRBV20-1 and TRBJ2-7; the D gene is possibly TRBD2 (6 bases). The CDR3 sequence is 15 residues long. The ends were cut back, 4 bases at V and 0 bases at J, with 16 bases in the middle. Germline V gene data show CDR1 as DFQATT and CDR2 as SNEGSKA (reference sequence). CDR3 DNA: TGCAGTGCTATTCTTGGGACTTCCGTCTCCTACGAGCAGTACTTC. Translated, it gives CSAILGTSVSYEQYF.

Of note for this clonotype: The conserved phenylalanine or tryptophan normally closing the CDR3 is absent here, so this likely arose from a read error. Because the CDR3's place on the DNA is in doubt, the DNA is left out and the CDR3 is given as listed by TCRdb. This chain connects TRBV7-9 to TRBJ2-1; the table's D call of TRBD1 was not tested on the DNA. Per the germline V gene, CDR1 is SEHNR and CDR2 is FQNEAQ (reference sequence). The CDR3 numbers 14 amino acids, ends counted. The CDR3 reads CASSLQGYGYTFGS.

A word on this clonotype: A read error is likely, as this CDR3 ends without the conserved phenylalanine or tryptophan. The DNA is left out, because the CDR3 cannot be placed on it with certainty; the CDR3 is given as TCRdb lists it. This chain connects TRBV7-2 to TRBJ2-7; the D call of TRBD1 is as the table states it, not checked on the DNA. The CDR3 has 11 amino acids, counting both end residues. Germline assignment: CDR1 SGHTA and CDR2 FQGNSA. Here the CDR3 reads CASSRTGERSY.

The chain uses TRBV24-1 and TRBJ2-3; 9 bases are a match to TRBD2. The V and J ends lost 3 bases and 3 bases, in that order; junction bases with no gene match: 6. CDR1 is KGHDR and CDR2 is SFDVKD in the germline V gene. CDR3 length: 16 residues. In DNA form, the CDR3 reads TGTGCCACCAGTGATGTAGCGCTAGCGGGAACAGATACGCAGTATTTT. Translation gives CATSDVALAGTDTQYF.

The chain carries TRBV4-1 and TRBJ2-7, with 12 bases that match TRBD1. The CDR3 sequence is 14 residues long. Germline values: CDR1 MGHRA, CDR2 YSYEKL. J lost 9 bases, V lost 3 bases, and 6 bases had no gene match. The CDR3: CASSHLGQGAVQYF. The CDR3 region has the DNA TGCGCCAGCAGCCACTTGGGACAGGGGGCTGTGCAGTACTTC.

By its share, this clonotype is medium-sized. This chain links TRBV7-9 with TRBJ2-1; 7 nucleotides line up with TRBD2. Germline CDR1 is SEHNR and CDR2 is FQNEAQ (reference sequence). The junction had 3 bases not matched to a gene; V was cut back by 1 base and J by 9 bases. This CDR3 is built from 13 residues. In nucleotides, the CDR3 is TGTGCCAGCAGCTTAGGGGGGGGTTTTGAGCAGTTCTTC. Translating gives CASSLGGGFEQFF.

The rearrangement uses TRBV20-1 and TRBJ2-7; no clear D gene. V was pared by 5 bases and J by 6 bases, with 20 bases between. This CDR3 is 14 amino acids long. Germline V gene data show CDR1 as DFQATT and CDR2 as SNEGSKA (reference sequence). The CDR3 reads CSAPLAPTFSEQYF. For the CDR3, the DNA is TGCAGTGCTCCCTTAGCACCGACATTTTCCGAGCAGTACTTC.

This clonotype was counted only a few times. No conserved phenylalanine or tryptophan ends this CDR3, so it is likely a read error. The DNA is left out, because the CDR3 cannot be placed on it with certainty; the CDR3 is given as TCRdb lists it. The chain links TRBV5-1 to TRBJ2-7. From germline, CDR1 is SGHRS and CDR2 YFSETQ. Counting both end residues, the CDR3 totals 8 amino acids. The CDR3 sequence: CASSLEQA.

Worth noting for this clonotype: The junction and the germline gene differ at one end; a read error may be behind it. The V call is TRBV12-5, the J call TRBJ2-7, with unresolved D. The CDR3 has 13 residues. The germline V gene encodes CDR1 LGHNT and CDR2 FRNRAP. The CDR3 region has the DNA TGTGCTAGCGGTTTCTGGGCTTCGGGCGGACAGTACTTC. Translation gives CASGFWASGGQYF.

The V gene is TRBV12-3 or TRBV12-4, the J gene TRBJ1-3, with D uncertain. Between the trimmed V and J ends, which lost 6 bases and 4 bases, there was a span of 7 bases. The CDR3 length is 12 residues. The CDR3 coding sequence is TGTGCCAGCAGGGCGGACGGAAACACCATATATTTT. As protein: CASRADGNTIYF.

J is TRBJ2-7 and V is TRBV20-1; 10 nucleotides line up with TRBD2. The ends lost 5 bases at V and 2 bases at J; junction bases unmatched: 6. Germline V gives CDR1 DFQATT, CDR2 SNEGSKA (reference sequence). CDR3 size: 14 residues. This chain's CDR3 is CSAGVTSGAYEQYF. The CDR3 DNA sequence: TGCAGTGCTGGAGTCACTAGCGGGGCCTACGAGCAGTACTTC.

The rearrangement joins TRBV7-2 to TRBJ2-5, with TRBD1 identical over 11 bases. This CDR3 is 17 amino acids long. Per the germline V gene, CDR1 is SGHTA and CDR2 is FQGNSA. The V gene end was trimmed by 4 bases and the J gene end by 4 bases; junction bases not matched to a gene: 11. CDR3 sequence (DNA): TGTGCCAGCAGCTCCCTCCCGGGACAGGGGGTCGGAGAGACCCAGTACTTC. As protein: CASSSLPGQGVGETQYF.

The chain has TRBV16 and TRBJ1-1; D remains ambiguous. The V gene's germline CDR1 is KGHSY and CDR2 FQNENV. V lost 0 bases and J 7 bases, leaving 6 bases between the germline ends. The CDR3 covers 12 residues. This CDR3 is CASSQSSVEAFF. The CDR3 region has the DNA TGTGCCAGCAGCCAATCGAGCGTTGAAGCTTTCTTT.

This clonotype showed up many times. The chain employs TRBV4-1 and TRBJ2-6, with 7 bases fitting TRBD2. Germline lookup yields CDR1 MGHRA and CDR2 YSYEKL. Losses at the gene ends were 4 bases for V and 2 bases for J; bases not matched to a gene: 8. The CDR3 is 17 residues long. CDR3 protein: CASSLGEGSTGANVLTF. The CDR3 nucleotides read TGCGCCAGCAGCCTTGGGGAGGGAAGCACTGGGGCCAACGTCCTGACTTTC.

This rearrangement joins TRBV20-1 to TRBJ2-7, with unresolved D. Germline V gene lookup returns CDR1 DFQATT and CDR2 SNEGSKA (reference sequence). The CDR3 has 15 amino acids. V lost 0 bases to trimming and J lost 2 bases, with 14 bases between them. CDR3 in DNA: TGCAGTGCTAGAGATCGTCTCGTAATGACCTACGAGCAGTACTTC. Protein: CSARDRLVMTYEQYF.

By frequency in the sample, this clonotype is medium-sized. V usage is TRBV20-1 and J usage is TRBJ2-7, with 8 bases aligning to TRBD2. CDR1 DFQATT and CDR2 SNEGSKA come from the germline V gene (reference sequence). CDR3 length equals 15 residues. Unmatched junction bases numbered 10, after V lost 4 bases and J lost 2 bases. The CDR3 is CSAIGRREAPYEQYF. As DNA, the CDR3 is TGCAGTGCTATTGGACGGCGGGAGGCCCCCTACGAGCAGTACTTC.

This clonotype was recorded at least ten times. This chain joins TRBV12-5 and TRBJ1-1, with 7 bases matching TRBD1. The V and J ends lost 0 bases and 4 bases, in that order; junction bases with no gene match: 8. The germline V gene has CDR1 LGHNT and CDR2 FRNRAP. This CDR3 is 16 amino acids long. The CDR3 DNA is TGTGCTAGTGGTTTGGTCCCCAGACAGGGCGGCACTGAAGCTTTCTTT. This gives the protein CASGLVPRQGGTEAFF.

This clonotype was seen many times. The rearrangement links TRBV30 to TRBJ2-1, with a tentative D call TRBD1 (6 bases). CDR1 is GTSNPN, CDR2 SVGIG, per germline (reference sequence). This CDR3 has 12 amino acids. Trimming cost V 2 bases and J 7 bases, with 9 bases left between them. CDR3 residues: CAWSPQGNEQFF. The CDR3, as DNA: TGTGCCTGGAGTCCACAGGGAAATGAGCAGTTCTTC.

This clonotype has a single count. Given the absence of the conserved phenylalanine or tryptophan at the CDR3 end, a read error is likely. This rearrangement joins TRBV9 to TRBJ2-2; 8 bases are shared with TRBD1. Germline loops: CDR1 SGDLS, CDR2 YYNGEE. The V segment lost 4 bases and the J segment 4 bases; nucleotides outside the gene matches: 3. The CDR3 loop spans 14 amino acids. DNA of the CDR3: TGTGCCAGCAGCCAACAGGGGGGCACCGGGGAGCTGTTTCTT. Amino acid sequence: CASSQQGGTGELFL.